The 8 T cell receptor beta chains given below trace back to one sample, sequenced in a study of graft-versus-host responses after intestinal transplantation. Produced via immunoSEQ multiplex PCR; TCRdb's table is partial and in-frame only. The table lists about 89,000 clones, about 93% of them singletons. Their antigen targets remain unknown. This specimen consisted of unstimulated CD8+ T cells sorted from spleen or lymph node cells, obtained before intestinal transplant. The receptor source for this set is a human donor who received an intestinal transplant.

CDR3: CASSLRGRDTEAFF. In nucleotides, the CDR3 is TGTGCCAGCAGTTTGAGGGGGCGGGACACTGAAGCTTTCTTT. This chain connects TRBV27 to TRBJ1-1; 7 bases map to TRBD1. Germline V gives CDR1 MNHEY, CDR2 SMNVEV (reference sequence). V trimming: 3 bases; J trimming: 3 bases; junction bases outside the gene matches: 4. The CDR3 is made up of 14 amino acids.

This chain links TRBV4-3 with TRBJ2-3, with TRBD2 identical over 11 bases. Germline V CDR1 and CDR2: LGHNA, YSLEER. There are 18 residues in the CDR3. The J segment lost 4 bases and the V segment lost 2 bases, leaving 11 bases of the junction unmatched. The CDR3 is CASSQLSGGAPEADTQYF. Here the CDR3 DNA reads TGCGCCAGCAGCCAACTTAGCGGGGGGGCCCCCGAGGCAGATACGCAGTATTTT.

The chain couples TRBV6-6 to TRBJ1-6, with 7 positions matching TRBD1. The CDR3 is 16 residues long. J was trimmed by 3 bases and V by 4 bases; bases with no gene match: 6. The germline CDR1 and CDR2 sequences are MNHNY and SVGAGI (reference sequence). CDR3 in DNA: TGTGCCAGCAGTTCCGACAGGGCGGTCTATAATTCACCCCTCCACTTT. Protein: CASSSDRAVYNSPLHF.

The chain couples TRBV2 to TRBJ2-7; 7 bases match TRBD1. Losses at the gene ends were 7 bases for V and 0 bases for J; bases not matched to a gene: 6. Germline CDR1 and CDR2: SNHLY and FYNNEI. This CDR3 contains 14 residues. CDR3 nucleotide sequence: TGTGCCAGCACCACAGGGGCTTCCTCCTACGAGCAGTACTTC. Encoded protein: CASTTGASSYEQYF. The full variable domain, rest sourced from reference TRBV2 and TRBJ2-7, is EPEVTQTPSHQVTQMGQEVILRCVPISNHLYFYWYRQILGQKVEFLVSFYNNEISEKSEIFDDQFSVERPDGSNFTLKIRSTKLEDSAMYFCASTTGASSYEQYFGPGTRLTVT.

V and J are TRBV11-2 and TRBJ2-7; unclear D gene. Germline CDR1 SGHAT, CDR2 FQNNGV. With 2 bases removed from V and 1 base from J, the gap between germline ends came to 9 bases. The CDR3 loop spans 14 amino acids. The CDR3 loop reads CASSLWAGSYEQYF. In DNA, the CDR3 is TGTGCCAGCAGCTTATGGGCCGGATCCTACGAGCAGTACTTC.

The chain joins TRBV14 to TRBJ2-3, with TRBD2 identical over 9 bases. The CDR3 sequence is 19 residues long. Unmatched junction bases numbered 17, after V lost 1 base and J lost 6 bases. The germline V gene encodes CDR1 SGHDN and CDR2 FVKESK. CDR3 sequence: CASSQVIGASGEFGDTQYF. In DNA, the CDR3 is TGTGCCAGCAGCCAAGTAATTGGTGCTAGCGGGGAGTTCGGGGATACGCAGTATTTT.

Here the CDR3 reads CAYERGGVGPTDTQYF. The CDR3 DNA reads as TGTGCCTACGAACGGGGGGGGGTTGGCCCCACAGATACGCAGTATTTT. This chain connects TRBV30 to TRBJ2-3; 8 positions match TRBD2. V was pared by 7 bases and J by 2 bases, with 14 bases of the junction left unmatched. The CDR3 loop spans 16 amino acids. Germline values: CDR1 GTSNPN, CDR2 SVGIG (reference sequence).

The J gene is TRBJ1-1, the V gene TRBV2, with D tentatively TRBD1 (6 bases). Trimming shortened V by 7 bases and J by 10 bases, and 13 bases separated the two germline ends. From germline, CDR1 is SNHLY and CDR2 FYNNEI. The length of the CDR3 is 11 residues. The CDR3 protein is CASTRTDRAFF. CDR3 sequence (DNA): TGTGCCAGCACCAGGACAGACCGAGCTTTCTTT.